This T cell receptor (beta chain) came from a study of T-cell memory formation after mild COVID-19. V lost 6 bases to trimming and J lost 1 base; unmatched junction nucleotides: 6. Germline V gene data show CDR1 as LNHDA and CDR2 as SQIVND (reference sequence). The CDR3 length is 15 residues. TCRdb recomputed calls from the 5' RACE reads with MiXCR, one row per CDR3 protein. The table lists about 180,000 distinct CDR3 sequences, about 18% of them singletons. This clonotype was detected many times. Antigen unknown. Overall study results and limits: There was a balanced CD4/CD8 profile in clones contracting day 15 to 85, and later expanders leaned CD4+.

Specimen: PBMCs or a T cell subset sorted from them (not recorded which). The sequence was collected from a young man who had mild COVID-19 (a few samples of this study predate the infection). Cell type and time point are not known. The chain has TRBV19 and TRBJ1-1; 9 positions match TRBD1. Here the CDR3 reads CASSRPDRGNTEAFF. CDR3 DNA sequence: TGTGCCAGTAGCAGACCGGACAGGGGGAACACTGAAGCTTTCTTT.